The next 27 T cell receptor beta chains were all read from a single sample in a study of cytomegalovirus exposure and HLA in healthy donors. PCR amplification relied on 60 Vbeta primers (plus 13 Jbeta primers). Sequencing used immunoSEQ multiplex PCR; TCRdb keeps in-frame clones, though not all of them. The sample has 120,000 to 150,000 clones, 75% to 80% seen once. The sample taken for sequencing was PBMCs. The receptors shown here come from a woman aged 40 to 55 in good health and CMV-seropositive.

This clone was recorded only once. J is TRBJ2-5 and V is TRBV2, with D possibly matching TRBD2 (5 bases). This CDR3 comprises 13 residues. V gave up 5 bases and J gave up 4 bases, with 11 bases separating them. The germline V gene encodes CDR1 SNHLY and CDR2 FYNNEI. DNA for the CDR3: TGTGCCAGCAGTCGGAGGAACGGAGAGACCCAGTACTTC. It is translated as CASSRRNGETQYF.

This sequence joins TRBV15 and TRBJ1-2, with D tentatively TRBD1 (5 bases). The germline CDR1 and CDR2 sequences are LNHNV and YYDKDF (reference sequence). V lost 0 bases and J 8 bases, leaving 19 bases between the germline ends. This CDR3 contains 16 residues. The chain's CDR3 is CATSRDPQMGGRGYTF. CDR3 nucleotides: TGTGCCACCAGCAGAGATCCCCAGATGGGGGGTCGGGGCTACACCTTC.

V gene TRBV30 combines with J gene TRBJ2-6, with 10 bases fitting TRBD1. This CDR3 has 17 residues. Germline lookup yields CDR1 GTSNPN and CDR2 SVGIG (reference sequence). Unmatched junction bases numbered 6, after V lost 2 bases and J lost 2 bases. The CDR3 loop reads CAWSTGQGGPGANVLTF. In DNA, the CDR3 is TGTGCCTGGAGTACAGGACAGGGGGGCCCTGGGGCCAACGTCCTGACTTTC.

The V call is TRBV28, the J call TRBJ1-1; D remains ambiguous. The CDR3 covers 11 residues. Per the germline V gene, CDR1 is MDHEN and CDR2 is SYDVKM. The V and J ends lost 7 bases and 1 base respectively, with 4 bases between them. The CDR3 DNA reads TGTGCCAGCATGGCGAACACTGAAGCTTTCTTT. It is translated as CASMANTEAFF.

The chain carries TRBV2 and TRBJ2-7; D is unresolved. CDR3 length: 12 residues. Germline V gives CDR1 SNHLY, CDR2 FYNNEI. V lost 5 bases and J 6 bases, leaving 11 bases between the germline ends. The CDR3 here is CASSPKVREQYF. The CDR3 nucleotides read TGTGCCAGCAGTCCTAAAGTCCGCGAGCAGTACTTC.

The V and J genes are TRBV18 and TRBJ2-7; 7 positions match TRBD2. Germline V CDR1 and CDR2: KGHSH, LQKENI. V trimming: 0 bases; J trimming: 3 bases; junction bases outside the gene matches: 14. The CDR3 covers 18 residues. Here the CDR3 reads CASSPPLGGLKTCYEQYF. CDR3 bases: TGTGCCAGCTCACCACCGTTGGGGGGACTAAAGACTTGCTACGAGCAGTACTTC.

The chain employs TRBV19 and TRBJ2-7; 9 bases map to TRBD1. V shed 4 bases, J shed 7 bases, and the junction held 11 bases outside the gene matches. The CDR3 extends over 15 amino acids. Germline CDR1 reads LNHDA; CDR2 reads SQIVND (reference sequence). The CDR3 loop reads CASSSLRTGVGEQYF. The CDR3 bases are TGTGCCAGTAGTAGTTTGCGGACAGGGGTTGGGGAGCAGTACTTC.

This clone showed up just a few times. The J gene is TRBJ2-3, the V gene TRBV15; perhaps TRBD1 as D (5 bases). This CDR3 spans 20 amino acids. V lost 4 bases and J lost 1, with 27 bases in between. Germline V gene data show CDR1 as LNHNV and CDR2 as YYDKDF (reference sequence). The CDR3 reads CATSNLRVARVDLGTDTQYF. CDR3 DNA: TGTGCCACCAGCAACCTCAGGGTGGCCAGGGTCGATTTAGGCACAGATACGCAGTATTTT.

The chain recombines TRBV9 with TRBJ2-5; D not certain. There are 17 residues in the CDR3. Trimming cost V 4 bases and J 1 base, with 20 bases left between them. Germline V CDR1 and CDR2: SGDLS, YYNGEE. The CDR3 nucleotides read TGTGCCAGCAGCCCCCCACTGCTCACCCCCTCCCAAGAGACCCAGTACTTC. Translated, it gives CASSPPLLTPSQETQYF. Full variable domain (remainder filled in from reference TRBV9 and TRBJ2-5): DSGVTQTPKHLITATGQRVTLRCSPRSGDLSVYWYQQSLDQGLQFLIQYYNGEERAKGNILERFSAQQFPDLHSELNLSSLELGDSALYFCASSPPLLTPSQETQYFGPGTRLLVL.

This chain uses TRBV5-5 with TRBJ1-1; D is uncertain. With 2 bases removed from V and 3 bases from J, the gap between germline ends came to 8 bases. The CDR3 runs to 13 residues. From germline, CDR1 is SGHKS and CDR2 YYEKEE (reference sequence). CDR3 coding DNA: TGTGCCAGCAGCTTCGGGGTGGACACTGAAGCTTTCTTT. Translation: CASSFGVDTEAFF. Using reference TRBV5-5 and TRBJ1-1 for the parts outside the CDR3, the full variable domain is DAGVTQSPTHLIKTRGQQVTLRCSPISGHKSVSWYQQVLGQGPQFIFQYYEKEERGRGNFPDRFSARQFPNYSSELNVNALLLGDSALYLCASSFGVDTEAFFGQGTRLTVV.

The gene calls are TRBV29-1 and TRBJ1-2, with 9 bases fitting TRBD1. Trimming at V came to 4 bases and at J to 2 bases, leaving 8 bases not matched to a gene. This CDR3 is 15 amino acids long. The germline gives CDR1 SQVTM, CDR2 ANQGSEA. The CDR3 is CSVGFPGTGNYGYTF. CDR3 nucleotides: TGCAGCGTTGGTTTCCCCGGGACAGGGAACTATGGCTACACCTTC.

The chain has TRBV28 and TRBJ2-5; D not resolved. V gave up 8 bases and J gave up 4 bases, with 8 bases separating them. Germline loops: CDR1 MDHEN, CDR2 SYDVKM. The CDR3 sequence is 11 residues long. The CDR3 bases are TGTGCCAGCCGAAGAGGAGAGACCCAGTACTTC. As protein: CASRRGETQYF. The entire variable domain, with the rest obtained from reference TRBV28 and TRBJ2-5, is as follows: DVKVTQSSRYLVKRTGEKVFLECVQDMDHENMFWYRQDPGLGLRLIYFSYDVKMKEKGDIPEGYSVSREKKERFSLILESASTNQTSMYLCASRRGETQYFGPGTRLLVL.

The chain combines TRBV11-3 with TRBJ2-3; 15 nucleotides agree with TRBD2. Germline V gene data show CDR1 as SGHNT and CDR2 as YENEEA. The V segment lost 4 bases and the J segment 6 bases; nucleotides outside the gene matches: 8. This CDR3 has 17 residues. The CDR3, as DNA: TGTGCCAGCAGCTCGGGACTAGCGGGAGGAGAAGTCGATACGCAGTATTTT. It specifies CASSSGLAGGEVDTQYF.

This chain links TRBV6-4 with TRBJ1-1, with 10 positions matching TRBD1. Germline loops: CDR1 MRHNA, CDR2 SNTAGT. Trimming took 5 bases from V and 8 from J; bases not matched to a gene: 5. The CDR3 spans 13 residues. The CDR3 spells CASSLTGGREAFF. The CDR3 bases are TGTGCCAGCAGTCTGACAGGGGGCCGAGAAGCTTTCTTT.

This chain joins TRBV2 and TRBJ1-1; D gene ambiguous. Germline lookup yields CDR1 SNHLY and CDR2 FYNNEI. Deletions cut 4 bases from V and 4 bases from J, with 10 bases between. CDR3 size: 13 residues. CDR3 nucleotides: TGTGCCAGCAGTGCCCACCTGAGCACTGAAGCTTTCTTT. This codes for CASSAHLSTEAFF. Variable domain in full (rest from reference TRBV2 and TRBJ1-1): EPEVTQTPSHQVTQMGQEVILRCVPISNHLYFYWYRQILGQKVEFLVSFYNNEISEKSEIFDDQFSVERPDGSNFTLKIRSTKLEDSAMYFCASSAHLSTEAFFGQGTRLTVV.

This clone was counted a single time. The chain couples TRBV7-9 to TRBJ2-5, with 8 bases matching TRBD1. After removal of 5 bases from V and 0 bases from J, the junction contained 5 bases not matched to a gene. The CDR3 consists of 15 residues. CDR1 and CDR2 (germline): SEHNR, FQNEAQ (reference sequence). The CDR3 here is CASSPGQGNQETQYF. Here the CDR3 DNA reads TGTGCCAGCAGCCCCGGACAGGGAAACCAAGAGACCCAGTACTTC.

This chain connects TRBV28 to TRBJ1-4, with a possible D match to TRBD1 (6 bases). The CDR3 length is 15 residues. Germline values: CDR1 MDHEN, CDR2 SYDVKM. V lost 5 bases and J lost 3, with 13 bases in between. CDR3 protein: CASSDWTVSNEKLFF. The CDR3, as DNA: TGTGCCAGCAGTGATTGGACAGTTTCTAATGAAAAACTGTTTTTT.

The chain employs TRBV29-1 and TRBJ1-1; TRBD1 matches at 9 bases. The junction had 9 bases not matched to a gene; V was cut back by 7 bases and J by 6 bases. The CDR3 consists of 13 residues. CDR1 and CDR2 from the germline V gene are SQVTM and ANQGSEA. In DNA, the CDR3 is TGCAGCGCCCTTGACAGGGGGTTTGCTGAAGCTTTCTTT. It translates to CSALDRGFAEAFF. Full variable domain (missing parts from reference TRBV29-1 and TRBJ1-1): SAVISQKPSRDICQRGTSLTIQCQVDSQVTMMFWYRQQPGQSLTLIATANQGSEATYESGFVIDKFPISRPNLTFSTLTVSNMSPEDSSIYLCSALDRGFAEAFFGQGTRLTVV.

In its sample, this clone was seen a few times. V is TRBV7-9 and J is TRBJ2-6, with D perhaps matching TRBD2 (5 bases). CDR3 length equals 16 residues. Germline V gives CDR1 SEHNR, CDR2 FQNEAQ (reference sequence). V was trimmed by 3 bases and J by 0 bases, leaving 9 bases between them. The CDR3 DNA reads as TGTGCCAGCAGCTTCTCTCGGGGCTCTGGGGCCAACGTCCTGACTTTC. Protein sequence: CASSFSRGSGANVLTF.

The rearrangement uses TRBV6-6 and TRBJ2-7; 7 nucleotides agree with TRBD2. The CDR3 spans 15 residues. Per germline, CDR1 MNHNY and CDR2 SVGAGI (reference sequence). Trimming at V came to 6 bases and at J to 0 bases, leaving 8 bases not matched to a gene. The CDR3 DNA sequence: TGTGCCAGCAGCCTTCTTCCGGGGGGCTCCTACGAGCAGTACTTC. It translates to CASSLLPGGSYEQYF.

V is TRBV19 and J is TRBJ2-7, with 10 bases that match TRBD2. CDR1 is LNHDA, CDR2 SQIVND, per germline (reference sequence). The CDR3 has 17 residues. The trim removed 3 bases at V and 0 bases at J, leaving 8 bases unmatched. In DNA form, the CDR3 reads TGTGCCAGTAGTATCGGGTTTTTAGCGGGAGGCTCCTACGAGCAGTACTTC. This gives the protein CASSIGFLAGGSYEQYF. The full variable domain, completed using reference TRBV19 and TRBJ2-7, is DGGITQSPKYLFRKEGQNVTLSCEQNLNHDAMYWYRQDPGQGLRLIYYSQIVNDFQKGDIAEGYSVSREKKESFPLTVTSAQKNPTAFYLCASSIGFLAGGSYEQYFGPGTRLTVT.

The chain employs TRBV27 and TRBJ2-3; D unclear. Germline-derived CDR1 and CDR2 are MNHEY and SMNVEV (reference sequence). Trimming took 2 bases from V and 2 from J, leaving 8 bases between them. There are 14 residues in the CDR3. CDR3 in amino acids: CASSLNGFTDTQYF. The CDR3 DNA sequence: TGTGCCAGCAGTTTAAACGGGTTCACAGATACGCAGTATTTT.

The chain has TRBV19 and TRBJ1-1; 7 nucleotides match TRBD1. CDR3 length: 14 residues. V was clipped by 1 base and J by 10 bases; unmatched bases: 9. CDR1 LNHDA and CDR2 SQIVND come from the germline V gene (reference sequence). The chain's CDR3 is CASSIVNQGGSAFF. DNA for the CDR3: TGTGCCAGTAGTATAGTGAACCAAGGGGGCTCAGCTTTCTTT. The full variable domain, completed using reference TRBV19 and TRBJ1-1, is DGGITQSPKYLFRKEGQNVTLSCEQNLNHDAMYWYRQDPGQGLRLIYYSQIVNDFQKGDIAEGYSVSREKKESFPLTVTSAQKNPTAFYLCASSIVNQGGSAFFGQGTRLTVV.

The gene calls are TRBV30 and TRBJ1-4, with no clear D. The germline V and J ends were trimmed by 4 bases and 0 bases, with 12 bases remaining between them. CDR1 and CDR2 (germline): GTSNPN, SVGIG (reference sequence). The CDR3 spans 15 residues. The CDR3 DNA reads TGTGCCTGGAATTTTCCCGGTGCAACTAATGAAAAACTGTTTTTT. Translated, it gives CAWNFPGATNEKLFF.

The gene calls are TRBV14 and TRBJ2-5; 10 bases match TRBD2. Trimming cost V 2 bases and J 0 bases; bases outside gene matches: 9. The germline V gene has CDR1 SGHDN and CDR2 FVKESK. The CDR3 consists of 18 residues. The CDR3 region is CASSQLAGEIWYQETQYF. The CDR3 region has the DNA TGTGCCAGCAGCCAACTAGCGGGAGAAATCTGGTACCAAGAGACCCAGTACTTC.

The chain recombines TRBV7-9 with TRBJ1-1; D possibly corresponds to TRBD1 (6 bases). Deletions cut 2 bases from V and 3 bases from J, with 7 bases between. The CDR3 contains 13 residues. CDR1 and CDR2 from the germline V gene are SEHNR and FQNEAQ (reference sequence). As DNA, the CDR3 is TGTGCCAGCAGCTTAACAGGGTACACTGAAGCTTTCTTT. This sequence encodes CASSLTGYTEAFF.

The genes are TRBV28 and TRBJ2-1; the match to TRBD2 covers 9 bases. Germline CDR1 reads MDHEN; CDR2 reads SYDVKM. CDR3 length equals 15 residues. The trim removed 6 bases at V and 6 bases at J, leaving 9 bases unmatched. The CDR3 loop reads CASSNRGRALNEQFF. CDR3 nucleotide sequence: TGTGCCAGCAGCAACCGCGGGAGGGCCCTCAATGAGCAGTTCTTC.